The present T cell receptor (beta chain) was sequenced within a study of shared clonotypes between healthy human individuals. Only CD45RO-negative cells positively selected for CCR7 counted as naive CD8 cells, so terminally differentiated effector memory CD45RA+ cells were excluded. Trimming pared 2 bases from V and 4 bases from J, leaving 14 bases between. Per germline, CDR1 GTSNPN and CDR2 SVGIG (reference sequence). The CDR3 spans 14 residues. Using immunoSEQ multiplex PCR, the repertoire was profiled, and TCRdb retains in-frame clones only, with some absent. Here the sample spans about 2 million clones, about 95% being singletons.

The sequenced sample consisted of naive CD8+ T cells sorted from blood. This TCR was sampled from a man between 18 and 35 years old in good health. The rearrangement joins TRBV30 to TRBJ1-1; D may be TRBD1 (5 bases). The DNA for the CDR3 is TGTGCCTGGAGTAGTAGGGGTATGACCACTGAAGCTTTCTTT. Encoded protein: CAWSSRGMTTEAFF.